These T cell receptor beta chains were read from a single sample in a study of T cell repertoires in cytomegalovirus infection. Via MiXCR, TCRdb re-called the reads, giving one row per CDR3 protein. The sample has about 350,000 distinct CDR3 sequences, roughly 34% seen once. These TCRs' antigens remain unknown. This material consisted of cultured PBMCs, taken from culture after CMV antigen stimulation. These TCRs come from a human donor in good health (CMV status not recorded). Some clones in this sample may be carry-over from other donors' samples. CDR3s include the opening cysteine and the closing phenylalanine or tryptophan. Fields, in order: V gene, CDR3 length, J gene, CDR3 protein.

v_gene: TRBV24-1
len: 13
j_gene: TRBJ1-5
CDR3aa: CATSERWGQPQHF

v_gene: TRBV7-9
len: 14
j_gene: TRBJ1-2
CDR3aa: CASSSQGLFYGYTF

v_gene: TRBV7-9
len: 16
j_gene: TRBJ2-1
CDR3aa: CASSLNPSRQYNEQFF

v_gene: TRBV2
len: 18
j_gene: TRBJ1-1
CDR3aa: CASSERTRGVTMNTEAFF

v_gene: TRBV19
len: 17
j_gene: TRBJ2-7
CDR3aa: CASSSQGGGQGFYEQYF

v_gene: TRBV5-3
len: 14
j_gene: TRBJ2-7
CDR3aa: CASSRTGGGYEQYF

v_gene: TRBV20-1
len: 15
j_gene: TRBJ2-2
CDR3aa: CSARPTLAGAGELFF

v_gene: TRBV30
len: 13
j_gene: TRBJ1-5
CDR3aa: CAWSEQSNQPQHF

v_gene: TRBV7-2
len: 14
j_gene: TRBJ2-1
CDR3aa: CASSSMGVRGEQFF

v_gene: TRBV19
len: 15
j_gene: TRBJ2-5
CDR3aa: CASSPGLAGGPAQYF

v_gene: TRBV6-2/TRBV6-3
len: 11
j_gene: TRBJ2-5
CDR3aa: CASTNTETQYF

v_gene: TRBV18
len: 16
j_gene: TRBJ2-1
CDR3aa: CASSPFFRLAGEEQFF

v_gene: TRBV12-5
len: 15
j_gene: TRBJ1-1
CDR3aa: CASGSPGQGNTEAFF

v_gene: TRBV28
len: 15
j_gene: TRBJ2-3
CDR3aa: CASSLTSPRTDTQYF

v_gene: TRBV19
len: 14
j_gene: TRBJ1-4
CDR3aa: CASNSDATNEKLFF

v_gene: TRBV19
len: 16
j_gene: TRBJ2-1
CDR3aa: CASSPVAPLAGVEQFF

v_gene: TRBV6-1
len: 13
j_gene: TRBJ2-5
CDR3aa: CASSGRGVETQYF

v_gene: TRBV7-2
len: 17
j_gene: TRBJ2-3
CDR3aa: CASSSNVLAGVTDTQYF

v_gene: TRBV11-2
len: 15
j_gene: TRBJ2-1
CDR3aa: CASSLGSSGNYEQFF

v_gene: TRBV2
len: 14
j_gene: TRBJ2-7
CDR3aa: CASSKAGQDYEQYF

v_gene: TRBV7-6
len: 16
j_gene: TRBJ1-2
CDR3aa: CASSLVGQGMIYGYTF

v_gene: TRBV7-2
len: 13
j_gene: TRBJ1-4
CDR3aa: CASSPPSARKLFF

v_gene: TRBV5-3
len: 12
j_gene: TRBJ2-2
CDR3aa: CASSPSPGELFF

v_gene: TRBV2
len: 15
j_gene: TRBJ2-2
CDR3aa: CASSRITGDAGELFF

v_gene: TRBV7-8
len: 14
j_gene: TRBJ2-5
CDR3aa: CASSFSEIQETQYF

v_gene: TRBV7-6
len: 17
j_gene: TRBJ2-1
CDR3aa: CASSPRTVSRVRGEQFF

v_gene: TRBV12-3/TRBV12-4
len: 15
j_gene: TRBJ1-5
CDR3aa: CASSGQGAWSQPQHF

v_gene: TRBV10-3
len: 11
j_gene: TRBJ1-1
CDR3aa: CAIKRGEEAFF

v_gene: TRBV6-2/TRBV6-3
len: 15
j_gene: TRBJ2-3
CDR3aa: CASSFGQGHADTQYF

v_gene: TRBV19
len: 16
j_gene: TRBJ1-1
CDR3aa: CASSIRGGRTPSEAFF

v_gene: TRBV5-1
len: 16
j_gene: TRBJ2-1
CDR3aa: CASSKTLAGGPNEQFF

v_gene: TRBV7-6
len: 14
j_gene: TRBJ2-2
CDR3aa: CASSNRDGTGELFF

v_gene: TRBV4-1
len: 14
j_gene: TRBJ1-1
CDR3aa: CASSPRVVNTEAFF

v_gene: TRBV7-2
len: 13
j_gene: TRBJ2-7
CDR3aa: CASSFLDSYEQYF

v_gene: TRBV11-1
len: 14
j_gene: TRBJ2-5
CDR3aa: CASSLGFPEETQYF

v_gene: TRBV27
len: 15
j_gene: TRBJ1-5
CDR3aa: CASRISGLSSQPQHF

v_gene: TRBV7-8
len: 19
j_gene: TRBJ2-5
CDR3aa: CASSLGARGAGVAQETQYF